This is a list of T cell receptor beta chains from one sample in a study of blood T cell repertoires in COVID-19. The assay was immunoSEQ multiplex PCR, and TCRdb's table has in-frame clones only and misses some. The sample includes 90,000 to 100,000 clones, 81% of them seen just once. Sequencing input: peripheral blood. The receptors were gathered from a man aged 55-75 years with acute or convalescent COVID-19. CDR3s include the opening cysteine and the closing phenylalanine or tryptophan. The order of the fields is V gene, clone size, D gene, J gene, CDR3 protein, CDR3 DNA. A D gene is named only where the DNA matches it firmly. For some rows the clone size is stated as once, few or many, or as a class when expanded; others skip it.

V gene: TRBV5-1; clone size: many; D gene: NA; J gene: TRBJ2-2; CDR3 protein: CASSLDRANGELFF; CDR3 DNA: TGCGCCAGCAGCTTGGACAGGGCGAACGGGGAGCTGTTTTTT
V gene: TRBV19; clone size: few; D gene: TRBD1; J gene: TRBJ2-2; CDR3 protein: CASLPGQLNTGELFF; CDR3 DNA: TGTGCCAGTCTTCCGGGACAGTTAAACACCGGGGAGCTGTTTTTT
V gene: TRBV12-5; clone size: NA; D gene: NA; J gene: TRBJ1-5; CDR3 protein: CASGLFQGLNQPQHF; CDR3 DNA: TGTGCTAGTGGTTTGTTCCAGGGACTCAATCAGCCCCAGCATTTT
V gene: TRBV12-3/TRBV12-4; clone size: NA; D gene: TRBD1; J gene: TRBJ1-5; CDR3 protein: CASRKTGDQPQHF; CDR3 DNA: TGTGCCAGCAGAAAGACAGGGGATCAGCCCCAGCATTTT
V gene: TRBV6-4; clone size: NA; D gene: TRBD2; J gene: TRBJ2-1; CDR3 protein: CAPWTAGGPHYNEQFF; CDR3 DNA: TGTGCCCCTTGGACGGCGGGAGGGCCACACTACAATGAGCAGTTCTTC
V gene: TRBV4-3; clone size: NA; D gene: TRBD1; J gene: TRBJ2-7; CDR3 protein: CASSQGVTGGTYEQYF; CDR3 DNA: TGCGCCAGCAGCCAGGGCGTGACAGGGGGTACCTACGAGCAGTACTTC
V gene: TRBV6-2/TRBV6-3; clone size: NA; D gene: TRBD2; J gene: TRBJ2-1; CDR3 protein: CASSYILAGEKYNEQFF; CDR3 DNA: TGTGCCAGCAGTTACATCCTAGCGGGGGAAAAATACAATGAGCAGTTCTTC
V gene: TRBV28; clone size: NA; D gene: NA; J gene: TRBJ1-5; CDR3 protein: CASSLGGAGAIQPQHF; CDR3 DNA: TGTGCCAGCAGCCTGGGGGGGGCCGGCGCGATTCAGCCCCAGCATTTT
V gene: TRBV15; clone size: NA; D gene: NA; J gene: TRBJ1-5; CDR3 protein: CATSRDGGQGFYSNQPQHF; CDR3 DNA: TGTGCCACCAGCAGAGATGGCGGGCAGGGGTTTTATAGCAATCAGCCCCAGCATTTT
V gene: TRBV2; clone size: once; D gene: TRBD2; J gene: TRBJ2-3; CDR3 protein: CASNRLAGGSDTQYF; CDR3 DNA: TGTGCCAGCAATCGACTAGCGGGGGGATCAGATACGCAGTATTTT
V gene: TRBV5-1; clone size: NA; D gene: TRBD2; J gene: TRBJ2-1; CDR3 protein: CASSFLGTTVNEQFF; CDR3 DNA: TGCGCCAGCAGCTTCCTAGGGACTACAGTCAATGAGCAGTTCTTC
V gene: TRBV4-1; clone size: NA; D gene: NA; J gene: TRBJ1-2; CDR3 protein: CASSNGMGANYGYTF; CDR3 DNA: TGCGCCAGCAGCAACGGGATGGGCGCTAACTATGGCTACACCTTC
V gene: TRBV5-1; clone size: NA; D gene: TRBD1; J gene: TRBJ1-2; CDR3 protein: CASSPRQGTDYGYTF; CDR3 DNA: TGCGCCAGCAGCCCTCGACAGGGGACCGACTATGGCTACACCTTC
V gene: TRBV27; clone size: few; D gene: TRBD1; J gene: TRBJ2-1; CDR3 protein: CASRRQGSTNEQFF; CDR3 DNA: TGTGCCAGCAGAAGACAGGGCTCAACAAATGAGCAGTTCTTC
V gene: TRBV5-6; clone size: NA; D gene: TRBD1; J gene: TRBJ2-3; CDR3 protein: CASSLVDRGSDTQYF; CDR3 DNA: TGTGCCAGCAGCTTGGTGGACAGGGGGTCAGATACGCAGTATTTT
V gene: TRBV10-3; clone size: NA; D gene: NA; J gene: TRBJ2-2; CDR3 protein: CAISEFDTGAEANTGELFF; CDR3 DNA: TGTGCCATCAGTGAGTTCGATACGGGAGCAGAGGCCAACACCGGGGAGCTGTTTTTT
V gene: TRBV19; clone size: NA; D gene: NA; J gene: TRBJ1-5; CDR3 protein: CASSILGSNQPQHF; CDR3 DNA: TGTGCCAGTAGTATCCTCGGGAGCAATCAGCCCCAGCATTTT
V gene: TRBV2; clone size: NA; D gene: TRBD1; J gene: TRBJ2-2; CDR3 protein: CASYGQGIWNTGELFF; CDR3 DNA: TGTGCCAGCTACGGACAGGGGATTTGGAACACCGGGGAGCTGTTTTTT
V gene: TRBV18; clone size: NA; D gene: TRBD1; J gene: TRBJ1-3; CDR3 protein: CASSRRDRDSGNTIYF; CDR3 DNA: TGTGCCAGCTCACGCCGGGACAGGGACTCTGGAAACACCATATATTTT
V gene: TRBV6-5; clone size: NA; D gene: TRBD1; J gene: TRBJ1-5; CDR3 protein: CASRRTGRNQPQHF; CDR3 DNA: TGTGCCAGCAGACGGACAGGGAGGAATCAGCCCCAGCATTTT
V gene: TRBV7-3; clone size: NA; D gene: NA; J gene: TRBJ2-7; CDR3 protein: CASSLGGSEQYF; CDR3 DNA: TGTGCCAGCAGCTTAGGAGGATCCGAGCAGTACTTC
V gene: TRBV7-9; clone size: NA; D gene: NA; J gene: TRBJ1-2; CDR3 protein: CASSMQGGEGYTF; CDR3 DNA: TGTGCCAGCAGCATGCAAGGGGGTGAGGGCTACACCTTC
V gene: TRBV27; clone size: NA; D gene: NA; J gene: TRBJ1-5; CDR3 protein: CASSLSVGVSNQPQHF; CDR3 DNA: TGTGCCAGCAGTTTATCGGTAGGGGTGAGCAATCAGCCCCAGCATTTT
V gene: TRBV30; clone size: once; D gene: TRBD1; J gene: TRBJ1-1; CDR3 protein: CAWSTGTGLRSEAFF; CDR3 DNA: TGTGCCTGGAGCACCGGGACAGGGCTCCGGAGTGAAGCTTTCTTT
V gene: TRBV6-6; clone size: once; D gene: NA; J gene: TRBJ1-3; CDR3 protein: CASSYGEQGAGNTIYF; CDR3 DNA: TGTGCCAGCAGTTACGGGGAACAGGGAGCTGGAAACACCATATATTTT
V gene: TRBV19; clone size: NA; D gene: NA; J gene: TRBJ1-2; CDR3 protein: CASSILGVASGASGYTF; CDR3 DNA: TGTGCCAGTAGTATCTTGGGGGTGGCCTCAGGGGCGTCGGGCTACACCTTC
V gene: TRBV6-4; clone size: NA; D gene: TRBD1; J gene: TRBJ2-1; CDR3 protein: CASSRDRGYEQFF; CDR3 DNA: TGTGCCAGCAGCCGGGACAGGGGGTATGAGCAGTTCTTC
V gene: TRBV4-3; clone size: NA; D gene: NA; J gene: TRBJ1-6; CDR3 protein: CASSQREQGDNSPLHF; CDR3 DNA: TGCGCCAGCAGCCAGAGGGAACAGGGAGATAATTCACCCCTCCACTTT
V gene: TRBV19; clone size: NA; D gene: NA; J gene: TRBJ2-7; CDR3 protein: CASSIGGEQYF; CDR3 DNA: TGTGCCAGTAGTATCGGGGGCGAGCAGTACTTC
V gene: TRBV7-8; clone size: once; D gene: NA; J gene: TRBJ2-1; CDR3 protein: CASSFSSVSYNEQFF; CDR3 DNA: TGTGCCAGCAGCTTCTCGTCAGTTTCTTACAATGAGCAGTTCTTC
V gene: TRBV18; clone size: NA; D gene: TRBD2; J gene: TRBJ2-1; CDR3 protein: CASSPASGIYNEQFF; CDR3 DNA: TGTGCCAGCTCACCGGCTAGCGGGATCTACAATGAGCAGTTCTTC
V gene: TRBV19; clone size: many; D gene: NA; J gene: TRBJ1-3; CDR3 protein: CASTAGLSGNTIYF; CDR3 DNA: TGTGCCAGTACCGCGGGGCTATCTGGAAACACCATATATTTT
V gene: TRBV5-1; clone size: NA; D gene: TRBD1; J gene: TRBJ2-1; CDR3 protein: CASSRRQGDNEQFF; CDR3 DNA: TGCGCCAGCAGCAGAAGACAGGGGGACAATGAGCAGTTCTTC
V gene: TRBV9; clone size: few; D gene: NA; J gene: TRBJ1-3; CDR3 protein: CASSVSSGQLDLSGNTIYF; CDR3 DNA: TGTGCCAGCAGCGTTTCTTCGGGACAACTCGATCTCTCTGGAAACACCATATATTTT
V gene: TRBV18; clone size: NA; D gene: NA; J gene: TRBJ1-1; CDR3 protein: CASSPPIPGELAFF; CDR3 DNA: TGTGCCAGCTCACCACCGATTCCCGGGGAGTTAGCTTTCTTT
V gene: TRBV29-1; clone size: NA; D gene: TRBD1; J gene: TRBJ2-2; CDR3 protein: CSVGGQGNTGELFF; CDR3 DNA: TGCAGCGTTGGGGGACAGGGCAACACCGGGGAGCTGTTTTTT
V gene: TRBV7-9; clone size: NA; D gene: NA; J gene: TRBJ2-3; CDR3 protein: CASSSGEAAQYF; CDR3 DNA: TGTGCCAGCAGCTCCGGGGAGGCGGCGCAGTATTTT
V gene: TRBV6-5; clone size: NA; D gene: NA; J gene: TRBJ2-7; CDR3 protein: CASSYDGEFYEQYF; CDR3 DNA: TGTGCCAGCAGTTACGATGGGGAGTTCTACGAGCAGTACTTC
V gene: TRBV12-3/TRBV12-4; clone size: few; D gene: TRBD1; J gene: TRBJ1-1; CDR3 protein: CASRRQGPTEAFF; CDR3 DNA: TGTGCCAGCAGGAGACAGGGACCCACTGAAGCTTTCTTT
V gene: TRBV6-6; clone size: NA; D gene: NA; J gene: TRBJ1-5; CDR3 protein: CASSSTGHRNQPQHF; CDR3 DNA: TGTGCCAGCAGTTCGACGGGACACCGCAATCAGCCCCAGCATTTT
V gene: TRBV4-1; clone size: NA; D gene: NA; J gene: TRBJ1-1; CDR3 protein: CASSQDGNTEAFF; CDR3 DNA: TGCGCCAGCAGCCAAGACGGGAACACTGAAGCTTTCTTT
V gene: TRBV5-4; clone size: NA; D gene: TRBD2; J gene: TRBJ2-1; CDR3 protein: CASSLFRSGRLYSEQFF; CDR3 DNA: TGTGCCAGCAGCTTGTTTCGTAGCGGGAGGCTTTATAGTGAGCAGTTCTTC
V gene: TRBV18; clone size: NA; D gene: NA; J gene: TRBJ2-5; CDR3 protein: CASSPPARTTITQTQYF; CDR3 DNA: TGTGCCAGCTCACCACCGGCCCGGACAACAATTACGCAGACCCAGTACTTC
V gene: TRBV7-6; clone size: NA; D gene: NA; J gene: TRBJ1-3; CDR3 protein: CASSLAVTPTGNTIYF; CDR3 DNA: TGTGCCAGCAGCTTAGCGGTGACACCGACCGGAAACACCATATATTTT
V gene: TRBV7-9; clone size: once; D gene: TRBD1; J gene: TRBJ1-6; CDR3 protein: CASSGQGPSPLHF; CDR3 DNA: TGTGCCAGCAGCGGACAGGGCCCGTCACCCCTCCACTTT
V gene: TRBV10-3; clone size: NA; D gene: NA; J gene: TRBJ1-5; CDR3 protein: CAISESGVVQPQHF; CDR3 DNA: TGTGCCATCAGTGAGTCAGGGGTCGTTCAGCCCCAGCATTTT
V gene: TRBV2; clone size: NA; D gene: TRBD1; J gene: TRBJ2-3; CDR3 protein: CASRGQGLSTDTQYF; CDR3 DNA: TGTGCCAGCAGGGGACAGGGTCTTAGCACAGATACGCAGTATTTT
V gene: TRBV28; clone size: NA; D gene: TRBD2; J gene: TRBJ2-3; CDR3 protein: CASSLRTSGTRTDTQYF; CDR3 DNA: TGTGCCAGCAGTCTAAGGACTAGCGGGACTCGCACAGATACGCAGTATTTT
V gene: TRBV30; clone size: NA; D gene: TRBD1; J gene: TRBJ1-1; CDR3 protein: CAWSPTGVEAFF; CDR3 DNA: TGTGCCTGGAGTCCAACAGGGGTAGAAGCTTTCTTT
V gene: TRBV18; clone size: few; D gene: NA; J gene: TRBJ1-2; CDR3 protein: CASSPRQEDGYTF; CDR3 DNA: TGTGCCAGCTCACCACGTCAAGAGGATGGCTACACCTTC
V gene: TRBV3-1/TRBV3-2; clone size: NA; D gene: TRBD1; J gene: TRBJ1-2; CDR3 protein: CASSQKPTGGGIYGYTF; CDR3 DNA: TGTGCCAGCAGCCAAAAACCCACAGGGGGCGGTATCTATGGCTACACCTTC
V gene: TRBV10-2; clone size: few; D gene: TRBD2; J gene: TRBJ2-7; CDR3 protein: CASTLGLAQSSYEQYF; CDR3 DNA: TGCGCCAGCACTTTAGGACTAGCGCAGAGCTCCTACGAGCAGTACTTC
V gene: TRBV14; clone size: NA; D gene: NA; J gene: TRBJ2-7; CDR3 protein: CASSQDISPGYSYEQYF; CDR3 DNA: TGTGCCAGCAGCCAAGATATCAGCCCAGGGTACTCCTACGAGCAGTACTTC
V gene: TRBV11-2; clone size: many; D gene: TRBD2; J gene: TRBJ2-5; CDR3 protein: CASSSLAGVGETQYF; CDR3 DNA: TGTGCCAGCAGCTCCTTAGCGGGAGTCGGAGAGACCCAGTACTTC
V gene: TRBV2; clone size: NA; D gene: NA; J gene: TRBJ2-5; CDR3 protein: CASSEGGLPETQYF; CDR3 DNA: TGTGCCAGCAGTGAAGGGGGCCTCCCAGAGACCCAGTACTTC
V gene: TRBV18; clone size: NA; D gene: TRBD1; J gene: TRBJ2-1; CDR3 protein: CASSRKSTGGWAVYNEQFF; CDR3 DNA: TGTGCCAGCTCACGCAAGTCTACAGGGGGTTGGGCAGTATACAATGAGCAGTTCTTC